This TCR beta chain was sequenced during a study of Graves' ophthalmopathy and Graves' hyperthyroidism. Amplifying from RNA transcripts, the study obtained TCR beta CDR3 regions. RT-PCR was first run with HTBI primers, then multiplex PCR in a second round. One entry per CDR3 protein, called by TCRdb with MiXCR from the multiplex PCR reads. This sample has about 640,000 distinct CDR3 sequences; roughly 41% occur once, and the top ten carry 3% to 4%. Deletions cut 6 bases from V and 1 base from J, with 15 bases between. CDR1 is DFQATT, CDR2 SNEGSKA, per germline (reference sequence). This CDR3 has 15 residues.

The chain employs TRBV20-1 and TRBJ2-2; D may correspond to TRBD1 or TRBD2 (6 bases each). This sequence originates from an adult man with Graves' ophthalmopathy. The material sequenced was peripheral blood. This CDR3 is CSAPLGGVNTGELFF. CDR3 nucleotides: TGCAGTGCCCCGCTCGGGGGCGTGAACACCGGGGAGCTGTTTTTT.